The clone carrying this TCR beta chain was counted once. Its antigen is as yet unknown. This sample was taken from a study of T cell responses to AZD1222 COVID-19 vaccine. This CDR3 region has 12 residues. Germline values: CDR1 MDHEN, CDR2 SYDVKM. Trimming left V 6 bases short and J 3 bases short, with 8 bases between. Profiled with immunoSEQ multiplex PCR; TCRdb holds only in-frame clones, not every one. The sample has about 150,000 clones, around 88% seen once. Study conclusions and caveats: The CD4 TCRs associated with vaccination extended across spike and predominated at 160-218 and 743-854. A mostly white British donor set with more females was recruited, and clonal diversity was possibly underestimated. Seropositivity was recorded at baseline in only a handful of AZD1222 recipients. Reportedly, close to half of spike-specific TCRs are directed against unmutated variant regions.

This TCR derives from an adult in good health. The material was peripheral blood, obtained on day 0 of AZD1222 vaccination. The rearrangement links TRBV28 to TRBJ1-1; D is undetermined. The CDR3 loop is CASRAWHTEAFF. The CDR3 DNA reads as TGTGCCAGCAGGGCCTGGCACACTGAAGCTTTCTTT. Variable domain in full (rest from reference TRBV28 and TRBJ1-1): DVKVTQSSRYLVKRTGEKVFLECVQDMDHENMFWYRQDPGLGLRLIYFSYDVKMKEKGDIPEGYSVSREKKERFSLILESASTNQTSMYLCASRAWHTEAFFGQGTRLTVV.